The entry that follows covers one T cell receptor (beta chain) sequence. The V gene's germline CDR1 is GTSNPN and CDR2 SVGIG (reference sequence). This CDR3 is built from 12 residues. The V and J ends lost 5 bases and 6 bases respectively, with 12 bases between them. In the original processing: Amplification of reference gene primers provided the estimated nucleated cell counts. Clones were sequenced by immunoSEQ multiplex PCR, and TCRdb holds only the in-frame ones, with some missing. V and J calls and clone size come straight from that table; D and trimming were deduced from the DNA. The profile shows 150,000 to 200,000 clones, approximately 90% of them singletons. This entry comes from a study of blood T cell repertoires in COVID-19. Study information: COVID-19 samples, acute and convalescent, were from the United States, Italy and Spain. From T cells, B-cell-depleted T cells, or PBMCs came the material, which was cDNA or gDNA.

The clonotype comes from a human donor in a cohort sampled during active COVID-19. The sequenced material came from peripheral blood. The chain uses TRBV30 and TRBJ2-3; D remains ambiguous. The CDR3 spells CAWDSDVDTQYF. Written as DNA, the CDR3 is TGTGCCTGGGATAGTGATGTGGATACGCAGTATTTT.